The 21 T cell receptor beta chains listed next were all sequenced from one sample in a study of cytomegalovirus exposure and HLA in healthy donors. TCRdb's table, derived via immunoSEQ multiplex PCR, lists solely in-frame clones and lacks some. The sample carries hundreds of thousands of clones, 86% recorded once. Sequencing used PBMCs. The receptor source for this set is a woman between 18 and 29 years old in good health and CMV-seronegative.

This clone appeared a single time. The gene calls are TRBV19 and TRBJ1-1, with D hard to call. The CDR3 is made up of 13 amino acids. Looked up from germline, CDR1 is LNHDA and CDR2 is SQIVND (reference sequence). V dropped 5 bases and J dropped 5 bases, with 12 bases sitting between them. CDR3 protein: CASSPLRGTEAFF. The CDR3 DNA is TGTGCCAGTAGTCCCCTCCGAGGGACTGAAGCTTTCTTT.

The V and J genes are TRBV6-5 and TRBJ2-7, with a possible D match to TRBD1 (6 bases). This CDR3 has 16 amino acids. Germline CDR1 and CDR2: MNHEY and SVGAGI. Trimming removed 0 bases at V and 0 bases at J, with 12 bases between. The CDR3: CASSYSIGDTSYEQYF. CDR3 nucleotide sequence: TGTGCCAGCAGTTACTCGATTGGGGACACCTCCTACGAGCAGTACTTC.

This sequence joins TRBV27 and TRBJ2-7, with D maybe TRBD1 (6 bases). V lost 6 bases to trimming and J lost 2 bases, with 11 bases between them. The CDR3 is 13 amino acids. Per germline, CDR1 MNHEY and CDR2 SMNVEV (reference sequence). The CDR3 protein is CASSEGQPYEQYF. The CDR3 DNA reads as TGTGCCAGCAGCGAAGGACAGCCCTACGAGCAGTACTTC.

The gene calls are TRBV6-5 and TRBJ1-5; no firm D call. V was pared by 4 bases and J by 9 bases, with 13 bases between. Germline V lookup: CDR1 MNHEY, CDR2 SVGAGI. The CDR3 totals 13 residues. This CDR3 is CASSFDGRRPQHF. The DNA of the CDR3 is TGTGCCAGCAGTTTCGACGGGAGGAGGCCCCAGCATTTT.

This sequence joins TRBV27 and TRBJ1-1; 11 positions agree with TRBD1. The germline V gene encodes CDR1 MNHEY and CDR2 SMNVEV (reference sequence). Unmatched junction bases numbered 10, after V lost 6 bases and J lost 10 bases. This CDR3 contains 14 residues. The chain's CDR3 is CASSPIGQGAGAFF. The CDR3 DNA follows: TGTGCCAGCAGCCCGATTGGACAGGGGGCCGGAGCTTTCTTT.

The chain employs TRBV7-9 and TRBJ2-1, with 7 bases lining up with TRBD1. Germline CDR1 reads SEHNR; CDR2 reads FQNEAQ (reference sequence). The V gene end was trimmed by 2 bases and the J gene end by 5 bases; junction bases not matched to a gene: 3. This CDR3 comprises 14 residues. CDR3 DNA: TGTGCCAGCAGCTTACGTGGGACAGACAATGAGCAGTTCTTC. It translates to CASSLRGTDNEQFF.

The V and J genes are TRBV29-1 and TRBJ2-1, with TRBD2 as a possible D gene (6 bases). The CDR3 has 13 residues. Trimming took 1 base from V and 3 from J, leaving 7 bases between them. Germline V gene sequence: CDR1 SQVTM, CDR2 ANQGSEA. CDR3 region: CSVEGLVYNEQFF. In DNA form, the CDR3 reads TGCAGCGTTGAAGGACTAGTCTACAATGAGCAGTTCTTC.

J is TRBJ1-4 and V is TRBV14, with a tentative D call TRBD1 (6 bases). Germline CDR1 reads SGHDN; CDR2 reads FVKESK. The V and J ends lost 2 bases and 3 bases respectively, with 10 bases between them. This CDR3 contains 15 residues. The CDR3 loop is CASSQLQGSNEKLFF. DNA of the CDR3: TGTGCCAGCAGCCAACTACAGGGCTCTAATGAAAAACTGTTTTTT.

This chain uses TRBV28 with TRBJ2-7, with a tentative D call TRBD2 (5 bases). V was pared by 6 bases and J by 5 bases, with 17 bases between. Per the germline V gene, CDR1 is MDHEN and CDR2 is SYDVKM. This CDR3 region has 14 residues. In DNA form, the CDR3 reads TGTGCCAGCAGCACCGGGATTCAGGTCAACGAGCAGTACTTC. As protein: CASSTGIQVNEQYF.

This chain links TRBV5-1 with TRBJ2-1, with D perhaps TRBD1 (5 bases). V dropped 4 bases and J dropped 6 bases, with 17 bases sitting between them. Germline V gives CDR1 SGHRS, CDR2 YFSETQ. The CDR3 sequence is 15 residues long. The DNA for the CDR3 is TGCGCCAGCAGCCTATCATCCAGGGATATCAATGAGCAGTTCTTC. Translated: CASSLSSRDINEQFF.

The chain joins TRBV2 to TRBJ1-6; 7 positions match TRBD1. V lost 7 bases to trimming and J lost 7 bases; unmatched junction nucleotides: 10. The CDR3 spans 15 residues. CDR1 and CDR2 (germline): SNHLY, FYNNEI. The DNA for the CDR3 is TGTGCCAGCACTGGCCAGGGACAGTCGAATTCACCCCTCCACTTT. Protein product: CASTGQGQSNSPLHF.

This clone was found a few times. J is TRBJ2-7 and V is TRBV2, with 8 bases matching TRBD1. Per the germline V gene, CDR1 is SNHLY and CDR2 is FYNNEI. This CDR3 spans 14 amino acids. V lost 3 bases to trimming and J lost 2 bases; unmatched junction nucleotides: 3. CDR3: CASSDGTGTYEQYF. DNA of the CDR3: TGTGCCAGCAGTGACGGGACAGGTACCTACGAGCAGTACTTC.

CDR3 sequence: CSVEDLFGPDPRTDTQYF. CDR3 sequence (DNA): TGCAGCGTTGAAGATCTTTTTGGGCCCGACCCCCGCACAGATACGCAGTATTTT. V gene TRBV29-1 combines with J gene TRBJ2-3; D is undetermined. V lost 0 bases and J 1 base, leaving 20 bases between the germline ends. CDR3 length equals 18 residues. Germline V gene data show CDR1 as SQVTM and CDR2 as ANQGSEA.

For the CDR3, the DNA is TGTGCCAGCAGGGCTACTAGATCGCAGAACACTGAAGCTTTCTTT. Translation: CASRATRSQNTEAFF. The chain carries TRBV28 and TRBJ1-1; no firm D call. Germline CDR1 MDHEN, CDR2 SYDVKM. The length of the CDR3 is 15 residues. Trimming cost V 6 bases and J 1 base, with 15 bases left between them.

CDR3 sequence (DNA): TGTGCCAGCACCCCCGACCCCACAGGTCAGCCCCAGCATTTT. Translating it yields CASTPDPTGQPQHF. This chain links TRBV28 with TRBJ1-5; perhaps TRBD1 as D (5 bases). V lost 7 bases and J lost 6, with 16 bases in between. Per germline, CDR1 MDHEN and CDR2 SYDVKM. This CDR3 spans 14 amino acids.

This rearrangement joins TRBV21-1 to TRBJ1-4; the table names TRBD1, a call not compared with the DNA. TRBV21-1 is annotated as a pseudogene. This CDR3 has 14 amino acids. CDR3 nucleotides: TGTGCCAGCGGGCCGGGACAGGGTAGTGAAAAACTGTTTTTT. Translating it yields CASGPGQGSEKLFF.

The chain links TRBV11-2 to TRBJ2-7; 7 bases are a match to TRBD1. Germline V gene data show CDR1 as SGHAT and CDR2 as FQNNGV. This CDR3 is 16 amino acids long. V trimming: 3 bases; J trimming: 4 bases; junction bases outside the gene matches: 12. The DNA of the CDR3 is TGTGCCAGCAGCTTGCGATACAGGGGAACACCTTACGAGCAGTACTTC. It codes for CASSLRYRGTPYEQYF.

The chain joins TRBV27 to TRBJ2-3, with unresolved D. CDR1 is MNHEY, CDR2 SMNVEV, per germline (reference sequence). With 2 bases removed from V and 2 bases from J, the gap between germline ends came to 8 bases. CDR3 size: 14 residues. CDR3 region: CASSLELPTDTQYF. The CDR3 bases are TGTGCCAGCAGTTTAGAGTTGCCCACAGATACGCAGTATTTT.

The chain links TRBV2 to TRBJ2-5; D gene unclear. The last part of the DNA fits TRBJ2-7 better; the J call may be wrong. From germline, CDR1 is SNHLY and CDR2 FYNNEI. CDR3 length: 13 amino acids. DNA for the CDR3: TGTGCCACCCATATTTACCACTCCTACGAGCAGTACTTC. This sequence encodes CATHIYHSYEQYF.

J is TRBJ2-3 and V is TRBV15; the D gene is possibly TRBD2 (5 bases). CDR1 and CDR2 from the germline V gene are LNHNV and YYDKDF (reference sequence). Trimming removed 3 bases at V and 2 bases at J, with 15 bases between. This CDR3 is 16 amino acids long. CDR3 loop: CATSSGFREDTDTQYF. The CDR3 DNA reads TGTGCCACCAGCAGTGGTTTTCGGGAAGACACAGATACGCAGTATTTT.

The chain recombines TRBV2 with TRBJ2-7; possibly TRBD2 for D (5 bases). The germline V and J ends were trimmed by 4 bases and 1 base, with 14 bases remaining between them. Looked up from germline, CDR1 is SNHLY and CDR2 is FYNNEI. This CDR3 region has 15 residues. CDR3 sequence reads: CASSGVGSMSYEQYF. DNA for the CDR3: TGTGCCAGCAGTGGGGTAGGGAGTATGTCCTACGAGCAGTACTTC. Combining the CDR3 with reference TRBV2 and TRBJ2-7 gives the whole variable domain EPEVTQTPSHQVTQMGQEVILRCVPISNHLYFYWYRQILGQKVEFLVSFYNNEISEKSEIFDDQFSVERPDGSNFTLKIRSTKLEDSAMYFCASSGVGSMSYEQYFGPGTRLTVT.